Below, 20 T cell receptor beta chains from the same sample are listed, as sequenced in a study of blood T cell repertoires in COVID-19. The data were produced by immunoSEQ multiplex PCR, yet TCRdb's version contains in-frame clones alone and is incomplete. The table has approximately 240,000 clones, 83% seen once; the top ten hold roughly 5.5%. The sequenced material came from peripheral blood. These receptors originate from a human donor in a cohort sampled during active COVID-19.

A few counts support this clone. This chain links TRBV18 with TRBJ2-7, with D perhaps matching TRBD1 (7 bases). This CDR3 is built from 13 residues. The germline V gene has CDR1 KGHSH and CDR2 LQKENI. The germline V and J ends were trimmed by 11 bases and 2 bases, with 16 bases remaining between them. This CDR3 reads CASTGDRTYEQYF. In DNA form, the CDR3 reads TGTGCCTCCACGGGGGACAGAACCTACGAGCAGTACTTC.

This clone was observed a single time. J is TRBJ2-1 and V is TRBV5-1, with TRBD1 identical over 9 bases. With V trimmed by 7 bases and J by 6 bases, 5 bases remained unmatched. This CDR3 comprises 13 residues. The V gene's germline CDR1 is SGHRS and CDR2 YFSETQ. The CDR3 DNA reads as TGCGCCAGCGAACCGGGACAGGGCAATGAGCAGTTCTTC. Its protein product is CASEPGQGNEQFF.

The J gene is TRBJ2-2, the V gene TRBV6-4; D possibly corresponds to TRBD1 (5 bases). This CDR3 comprises 14 residues. Germline CDR1 is MRHNA and CDR2 is SNTAGT. Trimming cost V 2 bases and J 6 bases, with 10 bases left between them. As DNA, the CDR3 is TGTGCCAGCAGTGACGGCAGGGAAGCCGGGGAGCTGTTTTTT. This sequence encodes CASSDGREAGELFF.

The chain has TRBV28 and TRBJ1-1; 9 bases align to TRBD1. The CDR3 runs to 15 residues. V was pared by 7 bases and J by 5 bases, with 11 bases of the junction left unmatched. Germline V CDR1 and CDR2: MDHEN, SYDVKM. The DNA for the CDR3 is TGTGCCAGCATTACCTCTACAGGGACAGGGACTGAAGCTTTCTTT. It is translated as CASITSTGTGTEAFF.

The V gene is TRBV27, the J gene TRBJ2-2; tentative D call: TRBD1 (5 bases). V lost 3 bases and J 5 bases, leaving 13 bases between the germline ends. The CDR3 spans 15 residues. Germline CDR1 is MNHEY and CDR2 is SMNVEV (reference sequence). DNA for the CDR3: TGTGCCAGCAGTTTTTTCAGGGCAGAGACCGGGGAGCTGTTTTTT. This gives the protein CASSFFRAETGELFF.

The rearrangement links TRBV3-1 (or the pseudogene TRBV3-2) to TRBJ1-4; no clear D. The CDR3 has 12 residues. Trimming shortened V by 2 bases and J by 5 bases, and 3 bases separated the two germline ends. CDR1 and CDR2 from the germline V gene are LGHDT and YNNKEL (reference sequence). CDR3 protein: CASSQRNEKLFF. The CDR3 DNA sequence: TGTGCCAGCAGCCAACGGAATGAAAAACTGTTTTTT.

The chain uses TRBV12-5 and TRBJ1-4, with D possibly TRBD1 on 5 matching bases. The length of the CDR3 is 22 residues. The germline V gene has CDR1 LGHNT and CDR2 FRNRAP. V gave up 1 base and J gave up 3 bases, with 30 bases separating them. CDR3 region: CASGLDQLDTYLRGGANEKLFF. The CDR3 nucleotides are TGTGCTAGTGGTTTGGACCAATTGGATACTTATCTCCGGGGGGGGGCTAATGAAAAACTGTTTTTT.

V is TRBV7-2 and J is TRBJ2-3, with a tentative D call TRBD2 (5 bases). V gave up 3 bases and J gave up 6 bases, with 7 bases separating them. Germline-derived CDR1 and CDR2 are SGHTA and FQGNSA. The CDR3 has 12 amino acids. CDR3 bases: TGTGCCAGCAGCTTGGGAGTGGATACGCAGTATTTT. Its protein is CASSLGVDTQYF.

This clone showed up just a few times. This chain joins TRBV5-5 and TRBJ1-5; the D gene is possibly TRBD1 (6 bases). V lost 1 base, J lost 2 bases, and 7 bases lay in between. The CDR3 totals 14 residues. Germline-derived CDR1 and CDR2 are SGHKS and YYEKEE (reference sequence). In DNA form, the CDR3 reads TGTGCCAGCAGCTTGAAGGGGGGCAATCAGCCCCAGCATTTT. This codes for CASSLKGGNQPQHF.

CDR3 sequence: CAWSDRANSPLHF. CDR3 nucleotides: TGTGCCTGGAGTGACAGGGCAAATTCACCCCTCCACTTT. The chain has TRBV30 and TRBJ1-6; a weak D match, TRBD1 (6 bases). Germline CDR1 reads GTSNPN; CDR2 reads SVGIG (reference sequence). V was clipped by 1 base and J by 7 bases, with 8 bases between them. The CDR3 contains 13 residues. The entire variable domain, with the rest obtained from reference TRBV30 and TRBJ1-6, is as follows: SQTIHQWPATLVQPVGSPLSLECTVEGTSNPNLYWYRQAAGRGLQLLFYSVGIGQISSEVPQNLSASRPQDRQFILSSKKLLLSDSGFYLCAWSDRANSPLHFGNGTRLTVT.

The chain combines TRBV10-1 with TRBJ2-3; 15 bases are shared with TRBD2. CDR3 size: 22 residues. Germline-derived CDR1 and CDR2 are WNHNN and SYGVQD (reference sequence). Unmatched junction bases numbered 18, after V lost 3 bases and J lost 2 bases. The CDR3 nucleotides are TGCGCCAGCAGTGAACGGGGATCACTCAGGACTAGCGGGGGGGCTCTCACAGATACGCAGTATTTT. Translation gives CASSERGSLRTSGGALTDTQYF.

This clone showed up just a few times. The chain has TRBV4-1 and TRBJ1-3; unclear D gene. Germline CDR1 MGHRA, CDR2 YSYEKL. With 2 bases removed from V and 2 bases from J, the gap between germline ends came to 19 bases. The CDR3 is 18 amino acids. The CDR3 protein is CASSQPLRFAATGNTIYF. DNA for the CDR3: TGCGCCAGCAGCCAACCACTACGATTTGCGGCTACTGGAAACACCATATATTTT.

The chain employs TRBV7-2 and TRBJ2-7; possibly TRBD2 for D (6 bases). This CDR3 spans 14 amino acids. The ends were cut back, 7 bases at V and 5 bases at J, with 18 bases in the middle. CDR1 SGHTA and CDR2 FQGNSA come from the germline V gene. DNA for the CDR3: TGTGCCAGCACTCGCCTTCTGACTAGTAACGAGCAGTACTTC. This codes for CASTRLLTSNEQYF.

This chain connects TRBV5-1 to TRBJ1-2, with TRBD1 matching over 11 bases. Trimming removed 2 bases from V and 8 bases from J; junction bases left unmatched: 8. Germline V lookup: CDR1 SGHRS, CDR2 YFSETQ. The CDR3 spans 15 residues. CDR3 region: CASSLSGQGAWGYTF. CDR3 DNA: TGCGCCAGCAGCTTATCCGGACAGGGGGCGTGGGGCTACACCTTC.

In its sample, this clone was seen once. The chain employs TRBV5-1 and TRBJ2-7; 7 bases are a match to TRBD2. V was pared by 5 bases and J by 2 bases, with 4 bases of the junction left unmatched. Germline loops: CDR1 SGHRS, CDR2 YFSETQ. The CDR3 length is 13 residues. In DNA, the CDR3 is TGCGCCAGCAGTTCTGGGACTACCTACGAGCAGTACTTC. Protein product: CASSSGTTYEQYF. Supplemented by reference TRBV5-1 and TRBJ2-7, the full variable domain reads KAGVTQTPRYLIKTRGQQVTLSCSPISGHRSVSWYQQTPGQGLQFLFEYFSETQRNKGNFPGRFSGRQFSNSRSEMNVSTLELGDSALYLCASSSGTTYEQYFGPGTRLTVT.

This chain connects TRBV30 to TRBJ1-5, with 10 bases that match TRBD1. This CDR3 is built from 15 residues. Germline-derived CDR1 and CDR2 are GTSNPN and SVGIG (reference sequence). Unmatched junction bases numbered 11, after V lost 2 bases and J lost 10 bases. Written as DNA, the CDR3 is TGTGCCTGGAGTAAGGACAGGGGGGCTGGAACCCCCCAGCATTTT. This encodes CAWSKDRGAGTPQHF. The variable domain in full, with the rest retrieved from reference TRBV30 and TRBJ1-5, is SQTIHQWPATLVQPVGSPLSLECTVEGTSNPNLYWYRQAAGRGLQLLFYSVGIGQISSEVPQNLSASRPQDRQFILSSKKLLLSDSGFYLCAWSKDRGAGTPQHFGDGTRLSIL.

V gene TRBV19 combines with J gene TRBJ2-5; 12 bases map to TRBD1. The CDR3 is 15 residues long. V trimming: 8 bases; J trimming: 4 bases; junction bases outside the gene matches: 8. The germline CDR1 and CDR2 sequences are LNHDA and SQIVND (reference sequence). CDR3: CASSLGTGGRETQYF. The CDR3, as DNA: TGTGCCAGTTCCCTCGGGACAGGGGGCAGAGAGACCCAGTACTTC.

The chain links TRBV6-5 to TRBJ1-5, with D maybe TRBD1 (5 bases). This CDR3 has 13 amino acids. Germline lookup yields CDR1 MNHEY and CDR2 SVGAGI. The ends were cut back, 7 bases at V and 6 bases at J, with 13 bases in the middle. The CDR3 DNA reads as TGTGCCAGCACTGGGCAGGGAGGTCAGCCCCAGCATTTT. Encoded protein: CASTGQGGQPQHF.

This clone was counted a single time. The chain is built from TRBV3-1 (or the pseudogene TRBV3-2) and TRBJ1-4; 8 bases line up with TRBD1. Germline-derived CDR1 and CDR2 are LGHDT and YNNKEL (reference sequence). The CDR3 extends over 15 amino acids. The ends lost 4 bases at V and 3 bases at J; junction bases unmatched: 4. Here the CDR3 reads CASSRSGGPNEKLFF. The CDR3 DNA follows: TGTGCCAGCAGCCGATCAGGGGGCCCTAATGAAAAACTGTTTTTT.

This clone has just a few counts. The V gene is TRBV12-3 or TRBV12-4, the J gene TRBJ1-1; tentatively, D is TRBD1 (6 bases). This CDR3 contains 13 residues. Trimming removed 7 bases from V and 1 base from J, with 10 bases in between. In nucleotides, the CDR3 is TGTGCCAGCACTCCACAGGGGAACACTGAAGCTTTCTTT. This translates into CASTPQGNTEAFF.